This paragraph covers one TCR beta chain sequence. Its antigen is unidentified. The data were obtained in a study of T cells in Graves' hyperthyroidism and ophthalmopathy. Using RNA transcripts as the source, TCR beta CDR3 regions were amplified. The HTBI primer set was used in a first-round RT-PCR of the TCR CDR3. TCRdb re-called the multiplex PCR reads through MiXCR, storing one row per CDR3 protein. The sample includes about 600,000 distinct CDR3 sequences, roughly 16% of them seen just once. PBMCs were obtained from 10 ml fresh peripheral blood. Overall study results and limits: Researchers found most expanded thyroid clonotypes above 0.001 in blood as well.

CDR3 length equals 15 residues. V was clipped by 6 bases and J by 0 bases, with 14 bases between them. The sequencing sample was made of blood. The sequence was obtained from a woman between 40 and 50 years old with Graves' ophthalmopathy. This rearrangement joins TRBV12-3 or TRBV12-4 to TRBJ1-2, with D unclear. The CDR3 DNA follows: TGTGCCAGCAGCCCCGGGAGAAGATCTAACTATGGCTACACCTTC. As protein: CASSPGRRSNYGYTF.